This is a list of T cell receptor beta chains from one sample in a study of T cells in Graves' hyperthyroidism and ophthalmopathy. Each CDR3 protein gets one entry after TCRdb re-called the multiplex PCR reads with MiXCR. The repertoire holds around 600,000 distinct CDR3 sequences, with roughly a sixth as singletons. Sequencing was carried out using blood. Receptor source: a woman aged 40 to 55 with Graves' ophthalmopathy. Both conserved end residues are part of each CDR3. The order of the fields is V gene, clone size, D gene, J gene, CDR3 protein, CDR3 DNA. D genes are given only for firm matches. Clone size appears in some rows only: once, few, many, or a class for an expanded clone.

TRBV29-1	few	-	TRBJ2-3	CSVGEGALTDTQYF	TGCAGCGTTGGGGAGGGGGCGCTGACAGATACGCAGTATTTT
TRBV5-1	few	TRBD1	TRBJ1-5	CASRHGTDNQPQHF	TGCGCCAGCAGACACGGGACAGACAATCAGCCCCAGCATTTT
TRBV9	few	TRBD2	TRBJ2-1	CASSITISGTSYNEQFF	TGTGCCAGCAGCATCACAATTAGCGGGACCTCCTACAATGAGCAGTTCTTC
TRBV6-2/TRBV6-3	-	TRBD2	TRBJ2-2	CASSYGNPGLAGGNTGELFF	TGTGCCAGCAGTTACGGGAACCCGGGACTAGCGGGAGGGAACACCGGGGAGCTGTTTTTT
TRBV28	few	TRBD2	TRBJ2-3	CASSHGLAGVSLTDTQYF	TGTGCCAGCAGCCACGGACTAGCGGGAGTTTCCCTCACAGATACGCAGTATTTT
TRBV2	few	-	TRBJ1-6	CASRPLDGGNSPLHF	TGTGCCAGTCGCCCTTTGGACGGTGGTAATTCACCCCTCCACTTT
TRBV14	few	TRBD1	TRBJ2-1	CASSQQLAGQDQFF	TGTGCCAGCAGCCAGCAGTTGGCGGGACAGGATCAGTTCTTC
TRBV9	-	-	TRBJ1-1	CASSGGGGPTEAFF	TGTGCCAGCAGCGGAGGGGGGGGGCCCACTGAAGCTTTCTTT
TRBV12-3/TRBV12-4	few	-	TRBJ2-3	CASSPITDTQYF	TGTGCCAGCAGTCCCATTACAGATACGCAGTATTTT
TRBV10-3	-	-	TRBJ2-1	CAISDSLTYNEQFF	TGTGCCATCAGTGATAGTCTGACCTACAATGAGCAGTTCTTC
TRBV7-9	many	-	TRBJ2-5	CASSEPQGGAETQYF	TGTGCCAGCAGCGAACCCCAGGGGGGGGCTGAGACCCAGTACTTC
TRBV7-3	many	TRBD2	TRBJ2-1	CARGGLIFNEQFF	TGTGCCCGCGGGGGGCTGATTTTTAATGAGCAGTTCTTC
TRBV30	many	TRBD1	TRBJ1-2	CAWNRQGYVIGYTF	TGTGCCTGGAATAGACAGGGTTATGTGATCGGCTACACCTTC
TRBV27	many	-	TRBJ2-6	CASSPFRGTGANVLTF	TGTGCCAGCAGCCCCTTCAGGGGTACTGGGGCCAACGTCCTGACTTTC
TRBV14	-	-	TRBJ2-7	CASSQRADSHNEQYF	TGTGCCAGCAGCCAAAGAGCGGACAGTCATAACGAGCAGTACTTC
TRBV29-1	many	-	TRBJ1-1	CSVEPPPGWNTEAFF	TGCAGCGTTGAACCCCCGCCCGGGTGGAACACTGAAGCTTTCTTT
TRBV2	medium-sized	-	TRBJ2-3	CASLNGATDTQYF	TGTGCCAGTCTGAATGGAGCCACAGATACGCAGTATTTT
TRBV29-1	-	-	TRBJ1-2	CSVAGGESVANYGYTF	TGCAGCGTTGCGGGCGGGGAGTCGGTAGCTAACTATGGCTACACCTTC
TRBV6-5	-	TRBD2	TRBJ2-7	CASSYSTGLGVSYEQYF	TGTGCCAGCAGTTACTCGACGGGACTAGGCGTCTCCTACGAGCAGTACTTC
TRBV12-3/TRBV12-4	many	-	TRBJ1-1	CASRQVWNTEAFF	TGTGCCAGCAGACAGGTATGGAACACTGAAGCTTTCTTT
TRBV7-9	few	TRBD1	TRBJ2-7	CASSYGQGGYEQYF	TGTGCCAGCAGCTACGGACAGGGAGGCTACGAGCAGTACTTC
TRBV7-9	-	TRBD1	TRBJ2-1	CASSVTGGAYNEQFF	TGTGCCAGCAGCGTGACAGGGGGCGCTTACAATGAGCAGTTCTTC
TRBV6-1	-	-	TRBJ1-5	CASRRLPLGQPQHF	TGTGCCAGCAGGCGACTCCCCCTGGGTCAGCCCCAGCATTTT
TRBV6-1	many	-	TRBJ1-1	CASLRADQSTEAFF	TGTGCCAGTTTGAGGGCCGATCAGAGCACTGAAGCTTTCTTT
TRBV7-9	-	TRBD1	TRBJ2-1	CASSMGQGASYNEQFF	TGTGCCAGCAGCATGGGACAGGGGGCCTCCTACAATGAGCAGTTCTTC
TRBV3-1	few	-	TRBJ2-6	CASSLRGTIPGASVLTF	TGTGCCAGCAGCCTCAGGGGTACCATCCCTGGGGCCAGCGTCCTGACTTTC
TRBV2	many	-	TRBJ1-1	CASSVQGKNTEAFF	TGTGCCAGCAGTGTACAGGGAAAGAACACTGAAGCTTTCTTT
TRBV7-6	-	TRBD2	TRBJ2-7	CASSASRVLAGGSYEQYF	TGTGCCAGCAGCGCTTCCAGGGTTCTAGCGGGAGGGTCGTACGAGCAGTACTTC
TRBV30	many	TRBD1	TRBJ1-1	CAWRRQGMNTEAFF	TGTGCCTGGAGGAGACAGGGTATGAACACTGAAGCTTTCTTT
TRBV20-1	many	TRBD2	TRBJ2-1	CSACPTSGTGNEQFF	TGCAGTGCTTGCCCGACTAGCGGGACGGGCAATGAGCAGTTCTTC
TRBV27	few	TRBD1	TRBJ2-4	CASSPLGQGKKNIQYF	TGTGCCAGCAGTCCCCTTGGACAGGGCAAAAAAAACATTCAGTACTTC
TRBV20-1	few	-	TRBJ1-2	CSASAEAYGYTF	TGCAGTGCTAGTGCAGAAGCTTATGGCTACACCTTC
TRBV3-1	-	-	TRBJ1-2	CASSPGLFGYTF	TGTGCCAGCAGCCCCGGCCTGTTTGGCTACACCTTC
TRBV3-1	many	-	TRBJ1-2	CASSRGVGAGYTF	TGTGCCAGCAGCCGCGGGGTCGGGGCTGGCTACACCTTC
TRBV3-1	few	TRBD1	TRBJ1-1	CASSQDRTGVTEAFF	TGTGCCAGCAGCCAAGATCGGACAGGGGTGACTGAAGCTTTCTTT
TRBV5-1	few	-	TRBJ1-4	CASSPGPVDEKLFF	TGCGCCAGCAGCCCGGGGCCGGTAGACGAAAAACTGTTTTTT
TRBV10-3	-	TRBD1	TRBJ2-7	CAISGGTGTSYEQYF	TGTGCCATCAGTGGAGGGACAGGAACCTCCTACGAGCAGTACTTC
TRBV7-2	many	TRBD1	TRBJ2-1	CASSTMGTGGNEQFF	TGTGCCAGCAGCACCATGGGGACAGGGGGAAATGAGCAGTTCTTC
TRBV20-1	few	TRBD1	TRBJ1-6	CSATGQGDNSPLHF	TGCAGTGCTACAGGACAGGGGGATAATTCACCCCTCCACTTT
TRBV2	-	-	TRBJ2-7	CASALLGGVSYEQYF	TGTGCCAGCGCCCTTCTGGGGGGTGTCTCCTACGAGCAGTACTTC
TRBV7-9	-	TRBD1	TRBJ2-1	CASSPSTGQGAGEQFF	TGTGCCAGCAGCCCCTCGACGGGACAGGGGGCGGGTGAGCAGTTCTTC
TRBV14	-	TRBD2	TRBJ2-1	CASSRKTSGANYNEQFF	TGTGCCAGCAGCCGAAAGACTAGCGGGGCCAACTACAATGAGCAGTTCTTC
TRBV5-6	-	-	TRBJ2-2	CASSLIKGVGGELFF	TGTGCCAGCAGCTTGATAAAAGGTGTCGGCGGGGAGCTGTTTTTT
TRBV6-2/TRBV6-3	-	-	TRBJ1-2	CASSRGTYAYGYTF	TGTGCCAGCAGCCGAGGGACCTACGCTTATGGCTACACCTTC
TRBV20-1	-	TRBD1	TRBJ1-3	CSARAGQGYSGNTTYF	TGCAGTGCTCGGGCAGGACAGGGGTACTCTGGAAACACCACATATTTT
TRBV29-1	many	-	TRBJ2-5	CSVTRGVAETQYF	TGCAGCGTTACCAGGGGAGTGGCAGAGACCCAGTACTTC
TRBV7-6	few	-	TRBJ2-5	CASSLEGGSSETQYF	TGTGCCAGCAGCTTAGAGGGGGGCAGTTCCGAGACCCAGTACTTC